Each of the 32 T cell receptor beta chains below was sequenced from the same sample in a study of blood T cell repertoires in COVID-19. The repertoire was sequenced with immunoSEQ multiplex PCR; TCRdb's copy has only in-frame clones and lacks some. The table shows 150,000 to 200,000 clones, with roughly 84% occurring only once. Sequenced input: PBMCs or T cells enriched from blood (not recorded which). These TCRs come from a man aged 60 to 69 who had recovered from COVID-19.

This clone was observed once. This chain uses TRBV7-6 with TRBJ1-5; 9 bases fit TRBD1. The V gene end was trimmed by 2 bases and the J gene end by 6 bases; junction bases not matched to a gene: 20. The CDR3 totals 20 residues. Germline CDR1 reads SGHVS; CDR2 reads FNYEAQ. The CDR3 is CASSLPQIVLRDRVCQPQHF. The CDR3 DNA reads TGTGCCAGCAGCTTACCCCAAATCGTCCTTCGGGACAGGGTTTGTCAGCCCCAGCATTTT.

This clone has only one observation. The V and J genes are TRBV19 and TRBJ1-1; D is possibly TRBD1 (6 bases). Germline values: CDR1 LNHDA, CDR2 SQIVND (reference sequence). The CDR3 consists of 14 residues. The V end was cut by 8 bases, the J end by 1 base, with 14 bases between. CDR3 nucleotide sequence: TGTGCCAGTTTTGTAGGGGGACAGAACACTGAAGCTTTCTTT. As protein: CASFVGGQNTEAFF.

The chain recombines TRBV4-2 with TRBJ1-1; 8 nucleotides match TRBD1. Germline CDR1 reads LGHNA; CDR2 reads YNFKEQ. The V and J ends lost 6 bases and 0 bases, in that order; junction bases with no gene match: 12. The CDR3 covers 17 residues. CDR3 sequence: CASRDPGTGVLNTEAFF. CDR3 nucleotides: TGTGCCAGCAGAGACCCCGGGACAGGCGTCTTGAACACTGAAGCTTTCTTT.

The chain has TRBV7-2 and TRBJ2-2; 8 bases fit TRBD1. V shed 1 base and J 5 bases; nucleotides not matched to a gene: 6. The CDR3 is 16 residues long. Germline V gene lookup returns CDR1 SGHTA and CDR2 FQGNSA. This CDR3 is CASSLGQGAETGELFF. The CDR3 DNA reads as TGTGCCAGCAGCTTAGGGCAGGGGGCGGAGACCGGGGAGCTGTTTTTT.

The CDR3 spells CAISDWGGGLETQYF. The DNA of the CDR3 is TGTGCCATCAGTGACTGGGGCGGGGGGCTAGAGACCCAGTACTTC. The chain employs TRBV10-3 and TRBJ2-5; TRBD2 aligns across 8 bases. Germline V gene lookup returns CDR1 ENHRY and CDR2 SYGVKD. V shed 3 bases and J 4 bases; nucleotides not matched to a gene: 7. The CDR3 length is 15 residues.

V and J are TRBV5-5 and TRBJ1-4; TRBD1 aligns across 7 bases. This CDR3 region has 15 residues. Per the germline V gene, CDR1 is SGHKS and CDR2 is YYEKEE (reference sequence). After removal of 4 bases from V and 6 bases from J, the junction contained 9 bases not matched to a gene. CDR3 in amino acids: CASSRTGARDEKLFF. For the CDR3, the DNA is TGTGCCAGCAGCCGAACAGGGGCTAGGGATGAAAAACTGTTTTTT. Full variable domain (rest looked up from reference TRBV5-5 and TRBJ1-4): DAGVTQSPTHLIKTRGQQVTLRCSPISGHKSVSWYQQVLGQGPQFIFQYYEKEERGRGNFPDRFSARQFPNYSSELNVNALLLGDSALYLCASSRTGARDEKLFFGSGTQLSVL.

This chain uses TRBV5-1 with TRBJ2-7; 8 positions agree with TRBD1. Germline CDR1 SGHRS, CDR2 YFSETQ. V lost 5 bases to trimming and J lost 6 bases; unmatched junction nucleotides: 16. The CDR3 is 16 residues long. CDR3 residues: CASSYPDREAWGEQYF. The CDR3 bases are TGCGCCAGCAGTTACCCGGACAGGGAGGCTTGGGGCGAGCAGTACTTC.

The genes are TRBV28 and TRBJ2-7; 10 nucleotides match TRBD2. CDR1 is MDHEN, CDR2 SYDVKM, per germline. The CDR3 has 14 residues. V lost 2 bases and J lost 7; bases outside the gene matches: 5. The DNA of the CDR3 is TGTGCCAGCAGTTTAGTTGCTAGCGGGAGAGAGCAGTACTTC. This translates into CASSLVASGREQYF.

This rearrangement joins TRBV28 to TRBJ2-7; 7 bases align to TRBD1. The CDR3 has 14 residues. Germline CDR1 is MDHEN and CDR2 is SYDVKM. V was clipped by 6 bases and J by 5 bases; unmatched bases: 10. Written as DNA, the CDR3 is TGTGCCAGCAGGAAGGACAGGCCGGCCAACGAGCAGTACTTC. Translating it yields CASRKDRPANEQYF.

V and J are TRBV27 and TRBJ1-1, with no clear D. The germline V gene has CDR1 MNHEY and CDR2 SMNVEV (reference sequence). The V and J ends lost 4 bases and 4 bases respectively, with 10 bases between them. The CDR3 has 13 amino acids. In nucleotides, the CDR3 is TGTGCCAGCAGTTCCCACTCCGGCACTGAAGCTTTCTTT. This codes for CASSSHSGTEAFF.

There are a few counts of this clone. V is TRBV30 and J is TRBJ1-6; no clear D gene. The V end was cut by 0 bases, the J end by 6 bases, with 15 bases between. Germline CDR1 is GTSNPN and CDR2 is SVGIG (reference sequence). The CDR3 covers 16 residues. The CDR3 reads CAWSVPATRINSPLHF. The CDR3 DNA reads as TGTGCCTGGAGTGTACCGGCGACAAGGATTAATTCACCCCTCCACTTT.

The gene calls are TRBV24-1 and TRBJ2-3, with 8 bases aligning to TRBD2. The V gene end was trimmed by 4 bases and the J gene end by 4 bases; junction bases not matched to a gene: 9. Per germline, CDR1 KGHDR and CDR2 SFDVKD. This CDR3 region has 16 residues. The CDR3 DNA reads TGTGCCACCAGTGACCCAGCGGGAGCAGGGCCAGATACGCAGTATTTT. It specifies CATSDPAGAGPDTQYF.

This chain links TRBV28 with TRBJ2-7; 9 bases match TRBD1. In germline, CDR1 is MDHEN, CDR2 SYDVKM. V shed 5 bases and J 5 bases; nucleotides not matched to a gene: 7. CDR3 length equals 14 residues. The CDR3 loop reads CASSLGTGNHEQYF. Written as DNA, the CDR3 is TGTGCCAGCAGTCTGGGGACAGGGAACCACGAGCAGTACTTC.

The CDR3 bases are TGTGCCAGCAGCCGGACCTTCGACAGGAACTATGGCTACACCTTC. It encodes CASSRTFDRNYGYTF. The J gene is TRBJ1-2, the V gene TRBV11-2; D is perhaps TRBD1 (6 bases). Germline CDR1 SGHAT, CDR2 FQNNGV. The V end lost 5 bases, the J end lost 2 bases, and 15 bases lay between the germline ends. This CDR3 comprises 15 residues.

V usage is TRBV18 and J usage is TRBJ2-6; perhaps TRBD2 as D (6 bases). V dropped 1 base and J dropped 0 bases, with 7 bases sitting between them. CDR1 is KGHSH and CDR2 is LQKENI in the germline V gene. The CDR3 is made up of 16 amino acids. CDR3: CASSPLGSSGANVLTF. The CDR3 DNA reads as TGTGCCAGCTCACCACTCGGGAGCTCTGGGGCCAACGTCCTGACTTTC.

The gene calls are TRBV15 and TRBJ1-4; D not resolved. V was clipped by 3 bases and J by 5 bases, with 10 bases between them. The CDR3 is made up of 14 amino acids. CDR1 LNHNV and CDR2 YYDKDF come from the germline V gene (reference sequence). The CDR3 DNA is TGTGCCACCAGCAGCGGAGATGGGAATGAAAAACTGTTTTTT. Amino acid sequence: CATSSGDGNEKLFF.

The chain joins TRBV5-6 to TRBJ2-5, with 7 bases lining up with TRBD1. CDR1 SGHDT and CDR2 YYEEEE come from the germline V gene. The trim removed 6 bases at V and 5 bases at J, leaving 7 bases unmatched. The CDR3 is made up of 13 amino acids. Written as DNA, the CDR3 is TGTGCCAGCAACCCGACAGGGTGGGAGACCCAGTACTTC. It yields the protein CASNPTGWETQYF.

The chain is built from TRBV21-1 and TRBJ1-6; no check of the table's D call, TRBD1, against the DNA was made. TRBV21-1 is labeled a pseudogene. The CDR3 contains 18 residues. The CDR3 protein is CASSTPMDRPAYNSPLHF. The CDR3 nucleotides are TGTGCCAGCAGCACCCCTATGGACAGGCCGGCATATAATTCACCCCTCCACTTT.

The chain recombines TRBV13 with TRBJ2-7; TRBD2 agrees at 11 bases. The CDR3 is 15 amino acids. V trimming: 5 bases; J trimming: 1 base; junction bases outside the gene matches: 4. In germline, CDR1 is PRHDT, CDR2 FYEKMQ (reference sequence). The CDR3 loop is CASSPASGRSYEQYF. The CDR3 bases are TGTGCCAGCAGCCCAGCTAGCGGGAGGTCCTACGAGCAGTACTTC.

This clone occurred a few times. The V and J genes are TRBV25-1 and TRBJ2-7, with D possibly TRBD1 on 6 matching bases. Trimming stripped 5 bases from V and 0 bases from J, with 11 bases between. The CDR3 spans 14 residues. CDR1 and CDR2 (germline): MGHDK, SYGVNS. CDR3 bases: TGTGCCAGCAGTTTGACAGGCCTCTCCTACGAGCAGTACTTC. Residues: CASSLTGLSYEQYF.

This chain links TRBV11-3 with TRBJ1-1; possible D gene TRBD1, 6 bases. Trimming took 0 bases from V and 1 from J, leaving 27 bases between them. CDR1 is SGHNT, CDR2 YENEEA, per germline. This CDR3 is built from 21 residues. The CDR3 DNA is TGTGCCAGCAGCTTAGATCTATCCGTTGGTGTCAGGGGCAACCGGAACACTGAAGCTTTCTTT. Its protein is CASSLDLSVGVRGNRNTEAFF.

The genes are TRBV5-1 and TRBJ2-1, with D perhaps TRBD1 (6 bases). Deletions cut 4 bases from V and 2 bases from J, with 10 bases between. This CDR3 has 14 residues. CDR1 and CDR2 (germline): SGHRS, YFSETQ. CDR3 bases: TGCGCCAGCAGCACCGACAGGACCTACAATGAGCAGTTCTTC. Its protein product is CASSTDRTYNEQFF.

The V gene is TRBV19, the J gene TRBJ1-5; 7 bases are shared with TRBD1. This CDR3 comprises 14 residues. The germline CDR1 and CDR2 sequences are LNHDA and SQIVND (reference sequence). Unmatched junction bases numbered 8, after V lost 5 bases and J lost 7 bases. The CDR3 DNA reads as TGTGCCAGTAGTGTTGAGGGGGCTTGGCAGCCCCAGCATTTT. This sequence encodes CASSVEGAWQPQHF. Full variable domain (outside the CDR3, taken from reference TRBV19 and TRBJ1-5): DGGITQSPKYLFRKEGQNVTLSCEQNLNHDAMYWYRQDPGQGLRLIYYSQIVNDFQKGDIAEGYSVSREKKESFPLTVTSAQKNPTAFYLCASSVEGAWQPQHFGDGTRLSIL.

Ten or more counts support this clone. The chain recombines TRBV28 with TRBJ2-7, with a weak D call TRBD2 (6 bases). CDR3 length: 14 residues. Trimming removed 6 bases at V and 0 bases at J, with 12 bases between. Germline CDR1 MDHEN, CDR2 SYDVKM. CDR3 nucleotides: TGTGCCAGCAGGGGTCCGGGGGTCTCCTACGAGCAGTACTTC. This translates into CASRGPGVSYEQYF.

This chain uses TRBV6-5 with TRBJ1-5; the D is unclear. Between the trimmed V and J ends, which lost 8 bases and 2 bases, there was a span of 16 bases. CDR1 and CDR2 (germline): MNHEY, SVGAGI. The CDR3 spans 15 residues. The CDR3 coding sequence is TGTGCCAGCGGCCCCGGACGGGAGGGCAATCAGCCCCAGCATTTT. Encoded protein: CASGPGREGNQPQHF.

The CDR3 DNA sequence: TGTGCCAGCAGCGTCAACAGGGTCCCCTATGGCTACACCTTC. It yields the protein CASSVNRVPYGYTF. The gene calls are TRBV3-1 (or the pseudogene TRBV3-2) and TRBJ1-2; D is possibly TRBD1 (6 bases). The V end was cut by 5 bases, the J end by 4 bases, with 14 bases between. This CDR3 spans 14 amino acids. Germline V gene data show CDR1 as LGHDT and CDR2 as YNNKEL (reference sequence).

The rearrangement links TRBV10-3 to TRBJ1-3, with D perhaps matching TRBD1 (5 bases). Germline loops: CDR1 ENHRY, CDR2 SYGVKD. CDR3 length equals 15 residues. Deletions cut 0 bases from V and 2 bases from J, with 8 bases between. The CDR3 spells CAISESNRPGNTIYF. The DNA of the CDR3 is TGTGCCATCAGTGAGTCGAACAGGCCTGGAAACACCATATATTTT.

The J gene is TRBJ2-1, the V gene TRBV9, with D perhaps TRBD2 (6 bases). Germline-derived CDR1 and CDR2 are SGDLS and YYNGEE. Trimming pared 3 bases from V and 0 bases from J, leaving 10 bases between. The CDR3 runs 15 residues. In DNA, the CDR3 is TGTGCCAGCAGCGCGCTCGGGAGCTCCTACAATGAGCAGTTCTTC. It specifies CASSALGSSYNEQFF.

This clone has a count of ten or more. This specimen includes other DNA sequences encoding the same CDR3. The genes are TRBV5-4 and TRBJ2-4; TRBD1 is a possible D gene (6 bases). The V end lost 3 bases, the J end lost 4 bases, and 11 bases lay between the germline ends. CDR3 length: 14 residues. Germline V CDR1 and CDR2: SGHNT, YYREEE (reference sequence). For the CDR3, the DNA is TGTGCCAGCAGCTCGGACAGCCCGAAAAACATTCAGTACTTC. Amino acid sequence: CASSSDSPKNIQYF. Combining the CDR3 with reference TRBV5-4 and TRBJ2-4 gives the whole variable domain ETGVTQSPTHLIKTRGQQVTLRCSSQSGHNTVSWYQQALGQGPQFIFQYYREEENGRGNFPPRFSGLQFPNYSSELNVNALELDDSALYLCASSSDSPKNIQYFGAGTRLSVL.

The chain has TRBV28 and TRBJ2-1; possibly TRBD2 for D (5 bases). The CDR3 loop spans 13 amino acids. The germline V and J ends were trimmed by 6 bases and 6 bases, with 12 bases remaining between them. Per the germline V gene, CDR1 is MDHEN and CDR2 is SYDVKM. In DNA, the CDR3 is TGTGCCAGCAGCCCGAGGGTAAGCAATGAGCAGTTCTTC. Translated, it gives CASSPRVSNEQFF.

CDR3: CATSDSLWGQGTNEQFF. CDR3 nucleotide sequence: TGTGCCACCAGTGATTCCCTTTGGGGGCAGGGGACGAATGAGCAGTTCTTC. The chain recombines TRBV24-1 with TRBJ2-1, with D possibly being TRBD1 (6 bases). The CDR3 is 17 amino acids. The V and J ends lost 2 bases and 7 bases respectively, with 20 bases between them. Germline V gene lookup returns CDR1 KGHDR and CDR2 SFDVKD.

Written as DNA, the CDR3 is TGTGCCATCAGTGATAACTGGGACAGGGTGTCCTACGAGCAGTACTTC. Protein product: CAISDNWDRVSYEQYF. This rearrangement joins TRBV10-3 to TRBJ2-7; 9 bases line up with TRBD1. The V gene end was trimmed by 3 bases and the J gene end by 1 base; junction bases not matched to a gene: 7. The V gene's germline CDR1 is ENHRY and CDR2 SYGVKD. The CDR3 runs 16 residues.